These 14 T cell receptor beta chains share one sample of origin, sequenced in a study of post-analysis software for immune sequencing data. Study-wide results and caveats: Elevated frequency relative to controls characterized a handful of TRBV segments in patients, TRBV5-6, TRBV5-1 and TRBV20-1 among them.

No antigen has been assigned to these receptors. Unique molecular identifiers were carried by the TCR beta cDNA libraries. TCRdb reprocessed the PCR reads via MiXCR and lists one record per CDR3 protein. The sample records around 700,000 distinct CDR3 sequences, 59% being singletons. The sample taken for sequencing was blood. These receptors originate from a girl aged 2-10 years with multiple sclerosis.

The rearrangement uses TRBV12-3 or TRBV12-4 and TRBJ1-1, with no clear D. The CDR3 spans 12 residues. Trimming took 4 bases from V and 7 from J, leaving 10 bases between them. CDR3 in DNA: TGTGCCAGCAGTTCGGGGTTCGTTGAAGCTTTCTTT. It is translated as CASSSGFVEAFF.

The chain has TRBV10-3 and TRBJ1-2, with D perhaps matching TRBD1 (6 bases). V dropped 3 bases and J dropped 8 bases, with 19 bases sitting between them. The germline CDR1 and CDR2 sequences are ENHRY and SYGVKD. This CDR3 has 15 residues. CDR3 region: CAISDQPGQKGGYTF. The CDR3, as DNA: TGTGCCATCAGTGATCAGCCGGGACAAAAAGGAGGCTACACCTTC.

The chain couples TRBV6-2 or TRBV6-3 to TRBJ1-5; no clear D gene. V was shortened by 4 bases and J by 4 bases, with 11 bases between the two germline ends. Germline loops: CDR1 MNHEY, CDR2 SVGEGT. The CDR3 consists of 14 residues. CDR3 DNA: TGTGCCAGCAGTTGGGTGGGCCAAAATCAGCCCCAGCATTTT. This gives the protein CASSWVGQNQPQHF.

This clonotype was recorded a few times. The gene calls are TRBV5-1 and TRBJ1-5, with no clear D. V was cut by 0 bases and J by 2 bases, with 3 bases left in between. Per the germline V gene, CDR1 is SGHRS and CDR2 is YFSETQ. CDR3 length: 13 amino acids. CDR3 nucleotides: TGCGCCAGCAGCTTGGATCGCAATCAGCCCCAGCATTTT. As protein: CASSLDRNQPQHF.

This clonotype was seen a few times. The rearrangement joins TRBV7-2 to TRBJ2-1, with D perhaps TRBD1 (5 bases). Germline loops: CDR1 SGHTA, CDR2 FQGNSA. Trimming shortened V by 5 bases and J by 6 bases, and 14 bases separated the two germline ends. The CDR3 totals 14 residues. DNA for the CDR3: TGTGCCAGCAGCGGGTACAGGACGGCCAATGAGCAGTTCTTC. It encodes CASSGYRTANEQFF.

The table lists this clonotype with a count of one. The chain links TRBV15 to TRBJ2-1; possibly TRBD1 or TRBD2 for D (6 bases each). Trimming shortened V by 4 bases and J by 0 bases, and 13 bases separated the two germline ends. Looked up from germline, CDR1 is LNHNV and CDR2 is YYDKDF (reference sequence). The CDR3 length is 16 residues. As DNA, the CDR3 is TGTGCCACCAGCAAAGGGGGGTTAAGCTCCTACAATGAGCAGTTCTTC. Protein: CATSKGGLSSYNEQFF.

CDR3 DNA: TGTGCCAGCTCACCCCCGGAGCCAGATACGCAGTATTTT. Amino acid sequence: CASSPPEPDTQYF. The chain carries TRBV18 and TRBJ2-3; D not resolved. CDR3 length equals 13 residues. Trimming removed 3 bases at V and 4 bases at J, with 8 bases between. The germline V gene has CDR1 KGHSH and CDR2 LQKENI.

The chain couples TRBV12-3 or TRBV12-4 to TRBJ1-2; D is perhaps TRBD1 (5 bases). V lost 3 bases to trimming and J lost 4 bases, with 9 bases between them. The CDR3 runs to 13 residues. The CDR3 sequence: CASSFFGGYGYTF. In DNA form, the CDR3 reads TGTGCCAGCAGTTTTTTCGGGGGCTATGGCTACACCTTC.

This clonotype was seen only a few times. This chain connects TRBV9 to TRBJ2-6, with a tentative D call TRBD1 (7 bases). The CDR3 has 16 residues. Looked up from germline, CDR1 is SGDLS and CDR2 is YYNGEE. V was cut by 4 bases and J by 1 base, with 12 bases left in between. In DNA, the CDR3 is TGTGCCAGCAGCCTCAGGGGGGTGTCTGGGGCCAACGTCCTGACTTTC. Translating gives CASSLRGVSGANVLTF.

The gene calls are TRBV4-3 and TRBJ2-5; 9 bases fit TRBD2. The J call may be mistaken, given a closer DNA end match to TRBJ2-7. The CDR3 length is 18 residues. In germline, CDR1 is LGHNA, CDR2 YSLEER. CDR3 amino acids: CASSQDVRELAGFYEQYF. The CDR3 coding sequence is TGCGCCAGCAGCCAAGATGTAAGGGAGCTAGCGGGGTTCTACGAGCAGTACTTC.

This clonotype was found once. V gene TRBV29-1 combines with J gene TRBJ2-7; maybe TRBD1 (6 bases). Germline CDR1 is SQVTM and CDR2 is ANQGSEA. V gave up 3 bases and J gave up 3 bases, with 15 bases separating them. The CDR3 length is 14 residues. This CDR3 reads CSVDLQGYGYEQYF. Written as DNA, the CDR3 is TGCAGCGTTGATCTCCAGGGGTATGGCTACGAGCAGTACTTC.

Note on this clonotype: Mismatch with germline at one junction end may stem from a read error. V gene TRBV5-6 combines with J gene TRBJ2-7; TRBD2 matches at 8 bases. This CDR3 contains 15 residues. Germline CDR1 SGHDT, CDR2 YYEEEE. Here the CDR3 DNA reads TGTGCCAGCAGCTTGGTTTCGGGGGGGTTTTACGAGCGGTACTTC. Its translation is CASSLVSGGFYERYF.

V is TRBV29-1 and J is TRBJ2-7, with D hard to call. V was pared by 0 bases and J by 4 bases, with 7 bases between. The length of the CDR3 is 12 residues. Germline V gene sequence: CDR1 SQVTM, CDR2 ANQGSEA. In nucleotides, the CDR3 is TGCAGCGTTGAAGATCTTCTTTACGAGCAGTACTTC. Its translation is CSVEDLLYEQYF.

The DNA for the CDR3 is TGTGCCAGCAGCTTAGTGGTCCCAGATACGCAGTATTTT. Its protein is CASSLVVPDTQYF. The chain links TRBV7-2 to TRBJ2-3; D is undetermined. CDR1 is SGHTA, CDR2 FQGNSA, per germline. The CDR3 runs to 13 residues. The V end lost 1 base, the J end lost 4 bases, and 6 bases lay between the germline ends. The full variable domain, completed using reference TRBV7-2 and TRBJ2-3, is GAGVSQSPSNKVTEKGKDVELRCDPISGHTALYWYRQSLGQGLEFLIYFQGNSAPDKSGLPSDRFSAERTGGSVSTLTIQRTQQEDSAVYLCASSLVVPDTQYFGPGTRLTVL.